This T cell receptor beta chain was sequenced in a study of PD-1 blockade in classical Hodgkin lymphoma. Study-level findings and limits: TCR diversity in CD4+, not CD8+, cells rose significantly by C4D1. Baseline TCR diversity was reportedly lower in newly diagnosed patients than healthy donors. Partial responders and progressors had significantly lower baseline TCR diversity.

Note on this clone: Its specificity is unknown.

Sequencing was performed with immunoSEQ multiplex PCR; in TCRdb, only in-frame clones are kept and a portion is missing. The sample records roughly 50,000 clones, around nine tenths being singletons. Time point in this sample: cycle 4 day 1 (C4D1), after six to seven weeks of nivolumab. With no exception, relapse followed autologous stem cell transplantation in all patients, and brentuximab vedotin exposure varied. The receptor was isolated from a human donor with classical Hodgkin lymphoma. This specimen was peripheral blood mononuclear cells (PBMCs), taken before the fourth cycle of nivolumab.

The CDR3 loop reads CASSLGWSGTENEQFF. In nucleotides, the CDR3 is TGTGCCAGCAGCTTAGGTTGGTCCGGGACAGAAAATGAGCAGTTCTTC. V and J are TRBV11-3 and TRBJ2-1, with 7 bases matching TRBD1. CDR1 and CDR2 (germline): SGHNT, YENEEA. V was clipped by 1 base and J by 7 bases; unmatched bases: 10. The CDR3 is 16 amino acids. Complete variable domain (other parts from reference TRBV11-3 and TRBJ2-1): EAGVVQSPRYKIIEKKQPVAFWCNPISGHNTLYWYLQNLGQGPELLIRYENEEAVDDSQLPKDRFSAERLKGVDSTLKIQPAELGDSAVYLCASSLGWSGTENEQFFGPGTRLTVL.